Below are 2 T cell receptor beta chains sequenced from a single sample in a study of T cell repertoires in cytomegalovirus infection. These TCRs are of unknown antigen specificity. TCRdb ran MiXCR on the reads and lists one entry per CDR3 protein. The profile shows around 7,500 distinct CDR3 sequences, 55% of them singletons. Sequencing was done on a sample of PBMCs, sequenced either directly or after in vitro stimulation (not recorded which). These receptors were collected from a human donor in good health (CMV status not recorded). Some clones in this sample may be carry-over from other donors' samples.

The chain employs TRBV9 and TRBJ1-6; D is possibly TRBD1 (6 bases). Germline lookup yields CDR1 SGDLS and CDR2 YYNGEE. This CDR3 is built from 15 residues. The V end was cut by 3 bases, the J end by 2 bases, with 9 bases between. The CDR3 DNA reads TGTGCCAGCAGCGCCGGGACACCCTATAATTCACCCCTCCACTTT. This sequence encodes CASSAGTPYNSPLHF. The variable domain in full, with the rest retrieved from reference TRBV9 and TRBJ1-6, is DSGVTQTPKHLITATGQRVTLRCSPRSGDLSVYWYQQSLDQGLQFLIQYYNGEERAKGNILERFSAQQFPDLHSELNLSSLELGDSALYFCASSAGTPYNSPLHFGNGTRLTVT.

This clonotype was picked up a small number of times. This rearrangement joins TRBV7-6 to TRBJ2-6, with D possibly TRBD1 on 6 matching bases. V dropped 8 bases and J dropped 1 base, with 18 bases sitting between them. The CDR3 loop spans 17 amino acids. The germline V gene encodes CDR1 SGHVS and CDR2 FNYEAQ. DNA for the CDR3: TGTGCCAGCCCCCCAACAGGGCAGACTTCTGGGGCCAACGTCCTGACTTTC. Translating it yields CASPPTGQTSGANVLTF.